Each of the 13 T cell receptor beta chains below was sequenced from the same sample in a study of regulatory T cells in long-lasting Graves disease. The time point denotes: persistent/refractory GD, antithyroid drugs over 5 years with positive TRAb. PBMCs were the source of the RNA used for TCR sequencing. Arm-PCR of CDR3 regions with iRepertoire HTBI primers generated TCR beta libraries. TCRdb redid the calling of the multiplex PCR reads with MiXCR, one entry per CDR3 protein. The sample shows some 450,000 distinct CDR3 sequences, around 22% of them seen only once. The sample here was peripheral blood mononuclear cells (PBMCs), taken when the disease was refractory, from a patient treated with antithyroid drugs. These TCRs come from a female donor with Graves disease.

The chain employs TRBV15 and TRBJ1-1; D gene ambiguous. The CDR3 length is 14 residues. Between the trimmed V and J ends, which lost 0 bases and 1 base, there was a span of 6 bases. CDR1 and CDR2 (germline): LNHNV, YYDKDF (reference sequence). The CDR3 DNA reads TGTGCCACCAGCAGAGATCTCCCGAACACTGAAGCTTTCTTT. Protein: CATSRDLPNTEAFF.

This clonotype was seen repeatedly, ten times or more. The V and J genes are TRBV12-3 or TRBV12-4 and TRBJ1-2, with D unresolved. V lost 3 bases and J 7 bases, leaving 12 bases between the germline ends. This CDR3 has 13 amino acids. This CDR3 reads CASSFEGWRGYTF. As DNA, the CDR3 is TGTGCCAGCAGTTTCGAGGGTTGGCGTGGCTACACCTTC.

This chain links TRBV20-1 with TRBJ1-2; 8 bases map to TRBD1. V shed 3 bases and J 4 bases; nucleotides not matched to a gene: 7. The CDR3 totals 14 residues. Germline loops: CDR1 DFQATT, CDR2 SNEGSKA (reference sequence). The CDR3 loop reads CSASPQGVGYGYTF. The DNA for the CDR3 is TGCAGTGCTAGTCCACAGGGGGTGGGCTATGGCTACACCTTC.

This chain joins TRBV5-1 and TRBJ2-2, with D perhaps matching TRBD1 or TRBD2 (5 bases each). The CDR3 is made up of 15 amino acids. V lost 5 bases and J 1 base, leaving 12 bases between the germline ends. Germline values: CDR1 SGHRS, CDR2 YFSETQ. The CDR3 coding sequence is TGCGCCAGCAGTCCCGGGGCGGGGAACACCGGGGAGCTGTTTTTT. This gives the protein CASSPGAGNTGELFF.

The chain carries TRBV3-1 and TRBJ1-1; D might be TRBD1 (5 bases). V lost 3 bases and J lost 4, with 18 bases in between. The germline V gene encodes CDR1 LGHDT and CDR2 YNNKEL (reference sequence). This CDR3 has 16 amino acids. The CDR3 region is CASSQRTGVGGTEAFF. CDR3 in DNA: TGTGCCAGCAGCCAGCGAACAGGCGTCGGGGGCACTGAAGCTTTCTTT.

This chain uses TRBV20-1 with TRBJ2-3; D is unclear. Trimming removed 3 bases at V and 0 bases at J, with 4 bases between. This CDR3 has 12 amino acids. The germline gives CDR1 DFQATT, CDR2 SNEGSKA (reference sequence). CDR3 loop: CSASGSTDTQYF. CDR3 in DNA: TGCAGTGCTAGCGGTAGCACAGATACGCAGTATTTT.

This clonotype was recorded many times. V usage is TRBV28 and J usage is TRBJ2-7; 14 bases fit TRBD2. Per the germline V gene, CDR1 is MDHEN and CDR2 is SYDVKM. V trimming: 1 base; J trimming: 4 bases; junction bases outside the gene matches: 9. This CDR3 has 18 residues. The CDR3 sequence: CASSLSGTSGRYFYEQYF. The CDR3 region has the DNA TGTGCCAGCAGTTTATCCGGGACTAGCGGGAGATATTTTTACGAGCAGTACTTC.

This sequence joins TRBV7-9 and TRBJ2-5, with 11 bases identical to TRBD2. The CDR3 has 17 residues. CDR1 is SEHNR and CDR2 is FQNEAQ in the germline V gene (reference sequence). J gave up 4 bases and V 4 bases, and 11 bases lay outside the gene matches. CDR3 coding DNA: TGTGCCAGCAGCTCCGGGCAGATACTAGCGGGAGCAGAGACCCAGTACTTC. As protein: CASSSGQILAGAETQYF.

This clonotype was observed a handful of times. This chain connects TRBV3-1 to TRBJ2-7; D is possibly TRBD1 (5 bases). The CDR3 contains 15 residues. Per the germline V gene, CDR1 is LGHDT and CDR2 is YNNKEL (reference sequence). The V and J ends lost 2 bases and 5 bases respectively, with 16 bases between them. The CDR3 loop is CASSQNPKGYDEQYF. The CDR3 DNA sequence: TGTGCCAGCAGCCAAAACCCGAAGGGGTATGACGAGCAGTACTTC.

This clonotype was seen a handful of times. The chain carries TRBV3-1 and TRBJ2-7; D could derive from TRBD1 or TRBD2 (5 bases each). This CDR3 is built from 12 residues. Germline V gene lookup returns CDR1 LGHDT and CDR2 YNNKEL (reference sequence). V lost 0 bases and J lost 8, with 8 bases in between. The DNA of the CDR3 is TGTGCCAGCAGCCAAGAATTGGGACAGCAGTACTTC. This gives the protein CASSQELGQQYF.

This clonotype showed up just once. The chain couples TRBV20-1 to TRBJ1-4, with TRBD1 identical over 7 bases. Trimming cost V 3 bases and J 2 bases; bases outside gene matches: 3. The CDR3 has 14 amino acids. Germline values: CDR1 DFQATT, CDR2 SNEGSKA (reference sequence). CDR3 loop: CSASGQETNEKLFF. CDR3 coding DNA: TGCAGTGCTAGTGGACAGGAGACTAATGAAAAACTGTTTTTT.

As concerns this clonotype: This sequence may be a read error, since a much larger clone differs from it by one base. The V gene is TRBV24-1, the J gene TRBJ1-1; D is perhaps TRBD1 (5 bases). The CDR3 length is 13 residues. The germline CDR1 and CDR2 sequences are KGHDR and SFDVKD. CDR3 amino acids: CATSDIRGTEALF. The CDR3 bases are TGTGCCACCAGTGATATCCGTGGGACTGAAGCTCTCTTT.

This clonotype came up a few times. The V and J genes are TRBV19 and TRBJ2-7; the D gene is possibly TRBD2 (5 bases). CDR3 length: 14 amino acids. CDR1 and CDR2 (germline): LNHDA, SQIVND (reference sequence). The V end was cut by 5 bases, the J end by 0 bases, with 11 bases between. The CDR3 DNA is TGTGCCAGTAGTGGAAAGGACTTCTCCTACGAGCAGTACTTC. As protein: CASSGKDFSYEQYF.